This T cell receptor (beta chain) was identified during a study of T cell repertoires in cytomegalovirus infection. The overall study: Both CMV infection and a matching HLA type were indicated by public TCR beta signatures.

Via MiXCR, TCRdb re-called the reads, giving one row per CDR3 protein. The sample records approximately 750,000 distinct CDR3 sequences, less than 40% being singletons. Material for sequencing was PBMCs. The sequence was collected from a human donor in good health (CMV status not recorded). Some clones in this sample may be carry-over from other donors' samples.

The CDR3 protein is CATSRVEGQPQHF. In DNA form, the CDR3 reads TGTGCCACCAGCAGAGTCGAGGGGCAGCCCCAGCATTTT. V gene TRBV15 combines with J gene TRBJ1-5; D possibly corresponds to TRBD1 (5 bases). Germline CDR1 is LNHNV and CDR2 is YYDKDF (reference sequence). This CDR3 contains 13 residues. Trimming stripped 1 base from V and 7 bases from J, with 8 bases between. The full variable domain, its missing parts supplied by reference TRBV15 and TRBJ1-5, is DAMVIQNPRYQVTQFGKPVTLSCSQTLNHNVMYWYQQKSSQAPKLLFHYYDKDFNNEADTPDNFQSRRPNTSFCFLDIRSPGLGDTAMYLCATSRVEGQPQHFGDGTRLSIL.